Sequencing of this TCR beta chain was carried out in a study of sequential checkpoint blockade in melanoma. This clone was detected only once. Profiled with immunoSEQ multiplex PCR; TCRdb holds only in-frame clones, not every one. The table lists roughly 17,000 clones, 65% to 80% of them singletons. This CDR3 region has 15 residues. J was trimmed by 4 bases and V by 2 bases; bases with no gene match: 6. Germline V CDR1 and CDR2: SNHLY, FYNNEI. Treatment reported: randomized to nivolumab then ipilimumab (arm A) or the reverse (arm B). From thawed PBMCs, live CD3+CD8+ cells negative for CD19 and CD56 were sorted.

The sequencing used CD8+ T cells sorted from blood (inferred from file names), collected from a patient given nivolumab and ipilimumab in sequence. The receptor was derived from a human donor with melanoma. The V call is TRBV2, the J call TRBJ1-2; TRBD1 aligns across 8 bases. The CDR3 sequence is CASSEMAGGGYGYTF. For the CDR3, the DNA is TGTGCCAGCAGTGAAATGGCAGGGGGCGGCTATGGCTACACCTTC.